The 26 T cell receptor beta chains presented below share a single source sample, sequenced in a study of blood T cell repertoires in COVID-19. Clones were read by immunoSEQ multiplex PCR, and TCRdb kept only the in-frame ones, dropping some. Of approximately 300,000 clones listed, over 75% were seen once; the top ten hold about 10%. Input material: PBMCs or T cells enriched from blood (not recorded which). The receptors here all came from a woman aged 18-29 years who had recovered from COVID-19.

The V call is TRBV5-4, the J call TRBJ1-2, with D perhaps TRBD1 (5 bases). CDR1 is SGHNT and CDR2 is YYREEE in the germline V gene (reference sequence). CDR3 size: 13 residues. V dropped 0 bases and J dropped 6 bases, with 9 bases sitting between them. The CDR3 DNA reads TGTGCCAGCAGCTTGGCGGGGGGGGATGGCTACACCTTC. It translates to CASSLAGGDGYTF.

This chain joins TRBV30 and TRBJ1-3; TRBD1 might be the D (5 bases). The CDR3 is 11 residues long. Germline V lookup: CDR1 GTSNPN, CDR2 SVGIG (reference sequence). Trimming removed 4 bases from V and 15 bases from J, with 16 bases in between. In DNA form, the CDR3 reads TGTGCCTGGACCCAAGGTCGACAGACATATTTT. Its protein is CAWTQGRQTYF.

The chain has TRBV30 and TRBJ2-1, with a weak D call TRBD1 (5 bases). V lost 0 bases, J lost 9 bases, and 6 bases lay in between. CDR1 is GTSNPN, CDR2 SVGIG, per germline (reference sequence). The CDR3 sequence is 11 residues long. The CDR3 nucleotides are TGTGCCTGGAGTGTAGGGGCTGAGCAGTTCTTC. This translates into CAWSVGAEQFF.

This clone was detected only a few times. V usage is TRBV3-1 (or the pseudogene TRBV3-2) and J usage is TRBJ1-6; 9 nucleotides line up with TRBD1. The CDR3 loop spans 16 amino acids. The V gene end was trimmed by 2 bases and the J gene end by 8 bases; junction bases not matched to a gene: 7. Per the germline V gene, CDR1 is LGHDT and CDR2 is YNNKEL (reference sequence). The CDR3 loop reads CASSQPGQGKDSPLHF. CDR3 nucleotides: TGTGCCAGCAGCCAACCAGGACAGGGGAAGGATTCACCCCTCCACTTT.

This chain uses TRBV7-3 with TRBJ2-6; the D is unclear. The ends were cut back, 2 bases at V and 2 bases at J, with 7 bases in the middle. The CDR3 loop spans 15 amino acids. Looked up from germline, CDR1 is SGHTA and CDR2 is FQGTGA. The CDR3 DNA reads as TGTGCCAGCAGCTTATTTTGGCCTGGGGCCAACGTCCTGACTTTC. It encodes CASSLFWPGANVLTF.

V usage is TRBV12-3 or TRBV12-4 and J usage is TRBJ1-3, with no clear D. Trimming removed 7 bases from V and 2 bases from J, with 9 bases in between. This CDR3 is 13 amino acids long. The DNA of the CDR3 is TGTGCCAGCATGATTAGTCCTGGAAACACCATATATTTT. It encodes CASMISPGNTIYF.

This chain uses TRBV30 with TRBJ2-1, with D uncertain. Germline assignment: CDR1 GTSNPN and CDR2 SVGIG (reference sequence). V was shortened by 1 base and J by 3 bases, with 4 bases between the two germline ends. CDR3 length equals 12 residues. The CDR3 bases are TGTGCCTGGAGTGATCTCTACAATGAGCAGTTCTTC. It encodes CAWSDLYNEQFF.

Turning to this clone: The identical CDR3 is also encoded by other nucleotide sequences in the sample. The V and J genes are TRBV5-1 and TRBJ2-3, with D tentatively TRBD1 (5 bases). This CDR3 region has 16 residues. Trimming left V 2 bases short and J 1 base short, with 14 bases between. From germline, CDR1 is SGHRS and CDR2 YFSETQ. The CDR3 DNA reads TGCGCCAGCAGCTTAAGCCCTACAGGAGGCACAGATACGCAGTATTTT. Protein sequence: CASSLSPTGGTDTQYF.

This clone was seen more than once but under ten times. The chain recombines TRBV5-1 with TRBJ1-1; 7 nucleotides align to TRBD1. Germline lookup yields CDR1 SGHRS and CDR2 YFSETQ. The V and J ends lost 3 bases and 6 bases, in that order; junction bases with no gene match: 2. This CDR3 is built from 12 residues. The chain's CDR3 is CASSWGQSEAFF. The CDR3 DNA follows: TGCGCCAGCAGCTGGGGACAGTCTGAAGCTTTCTTT.

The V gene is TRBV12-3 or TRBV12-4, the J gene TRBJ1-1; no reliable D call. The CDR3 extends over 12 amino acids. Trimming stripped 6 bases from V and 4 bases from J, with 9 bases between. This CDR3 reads CASSYLRTEAFF. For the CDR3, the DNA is TGTGCCAGCAGCTATCTTCGCACTGAAGCTTTCTTT.

CDR3 nucleotides: TGTGCCACCAACAGGAACACTGAAGCTTTCTTT. Encoded protein: CATNRNTEAFF. The J gene is TRBJ1-1, the V gene TRBV19; D unclear. Germline V gene sequence: CDR1 LNHDA, CDR2 SQIVND (reference sequence). V was shortened by 10 bases and J by 1 base, with 7 bases between the two germline ends. This CDR3 spans 11 amino acids. The whole variable domain, remainder taken from reference TRBV19 and TRBJ1-1, is DGGITQSPKYLFRKEGQNVTLSCEQNLNHDAMYWYRQDPGQGLRLIYYSQIVNDFQKGDIAEGYSVSREKKESFPLTVTSAQKNPTAFYLCATNRNTEAFFGQGTRLTVV.

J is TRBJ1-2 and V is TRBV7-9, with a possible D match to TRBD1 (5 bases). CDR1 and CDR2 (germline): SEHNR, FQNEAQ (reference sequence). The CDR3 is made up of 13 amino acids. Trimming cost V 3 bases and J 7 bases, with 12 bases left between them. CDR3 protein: CASSFGGDRGYTF. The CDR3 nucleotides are TGTGCCAGCAGCTTCGGGGGGGATCGTGGCTACACCTTC.

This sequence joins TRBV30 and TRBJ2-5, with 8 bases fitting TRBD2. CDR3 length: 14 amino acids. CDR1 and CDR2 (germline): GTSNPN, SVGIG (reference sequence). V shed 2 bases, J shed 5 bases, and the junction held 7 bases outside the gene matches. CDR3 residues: CAWSKPGGAETQYF. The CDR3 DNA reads TGTGCCTGGAGTAAGCCGGGGGGGGCCGAGACCCAGTACTTC.

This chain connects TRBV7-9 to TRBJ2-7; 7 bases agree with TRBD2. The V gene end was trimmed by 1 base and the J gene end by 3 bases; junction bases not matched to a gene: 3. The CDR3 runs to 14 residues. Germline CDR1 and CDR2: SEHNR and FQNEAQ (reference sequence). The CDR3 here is CASSLVPSGYEQYF. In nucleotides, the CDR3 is TGTGCCAGCAGCTTAGTGCCTAGCGGCTACGAGCAGTACTTC.

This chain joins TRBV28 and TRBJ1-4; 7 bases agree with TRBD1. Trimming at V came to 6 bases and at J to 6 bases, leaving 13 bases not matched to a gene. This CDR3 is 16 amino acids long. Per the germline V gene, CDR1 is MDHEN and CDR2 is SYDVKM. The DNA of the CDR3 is TGTGCCAGCAGGCCCGGGGGTGGGGACAGATATGAAAAACTGTTTTTT. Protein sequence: CASRPGGGDRYEKLFF.

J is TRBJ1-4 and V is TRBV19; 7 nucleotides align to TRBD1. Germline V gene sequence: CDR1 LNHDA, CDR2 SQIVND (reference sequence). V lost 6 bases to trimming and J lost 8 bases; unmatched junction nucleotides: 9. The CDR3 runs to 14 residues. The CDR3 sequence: CASRMGQSGEKLFF. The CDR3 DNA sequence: TGTGCCAGTAGGATGGGACAGTCCGGGGAAAAACTGTTTTTT.

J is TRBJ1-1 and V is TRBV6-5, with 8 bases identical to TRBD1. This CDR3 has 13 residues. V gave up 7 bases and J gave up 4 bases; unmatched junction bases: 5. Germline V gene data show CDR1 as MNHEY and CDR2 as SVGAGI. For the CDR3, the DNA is TGTGCCAGCAAGACAGGGGAGCTCACTGAAGCTTTCTTT. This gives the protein CASKTGELTEAFF.

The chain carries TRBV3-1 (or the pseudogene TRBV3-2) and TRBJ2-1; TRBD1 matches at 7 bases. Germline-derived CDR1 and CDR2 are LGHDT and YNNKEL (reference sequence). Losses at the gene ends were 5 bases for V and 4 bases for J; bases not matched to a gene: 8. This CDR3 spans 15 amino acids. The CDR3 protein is CASSSRDRGYNEQFF. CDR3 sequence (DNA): TGTGCCAGCAGCTCCCGGGACAGAGGATACAATGAGCAGTTCTTC.

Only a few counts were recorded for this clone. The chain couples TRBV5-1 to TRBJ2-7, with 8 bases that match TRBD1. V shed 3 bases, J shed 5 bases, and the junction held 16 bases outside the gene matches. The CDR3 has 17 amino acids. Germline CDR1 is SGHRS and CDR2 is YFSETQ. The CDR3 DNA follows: TGCGCCAGCAGCTGGTCTCTTGGGTCAGGGGGCATCAACGAGCAGTACTTC. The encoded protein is CASSWSLGSGGINEQYF.

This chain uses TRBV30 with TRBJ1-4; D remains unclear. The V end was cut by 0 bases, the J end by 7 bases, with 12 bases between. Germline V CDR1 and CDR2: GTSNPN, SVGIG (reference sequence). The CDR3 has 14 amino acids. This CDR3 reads CAWSVRPGGEKLFF. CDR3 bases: TGTGCCTGGAGTGTACGCCCCGGCGGTGAAAAACTGTTTTTT.

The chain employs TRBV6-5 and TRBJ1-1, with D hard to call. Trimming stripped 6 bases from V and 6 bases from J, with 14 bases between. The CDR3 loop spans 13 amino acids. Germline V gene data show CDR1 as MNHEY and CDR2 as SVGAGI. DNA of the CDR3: TGTGCCAGCAGCTACCGGAAGGCGGCTGAAGCTTTCTTT. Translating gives CASSYRKAAEAFF.

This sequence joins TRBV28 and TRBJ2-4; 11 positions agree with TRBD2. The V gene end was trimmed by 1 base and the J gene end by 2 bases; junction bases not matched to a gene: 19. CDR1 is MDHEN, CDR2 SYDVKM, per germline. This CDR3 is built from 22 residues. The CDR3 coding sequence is TGTGCCAGCAGTTTATCCCCCTGGGGCTCTAGCGGGAGGTCCGAGTCCAAAAACATTCAGTACTTC. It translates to CASSLSPWGSSGRSESKNIQYF.

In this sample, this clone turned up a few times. The chain's CDR3 is CASSDSGGFTEAFF. The CDR3 DNA reads TGTGCCAGCAGTGATTCAGGGGGGTTCACTGAAGCTTTCTTT. The chain uses TRBV6-4 and TRBJ1-1, with 7 bases lining up with TRBD1. V trimming: 3 bases; J trimming: 4 bases; junction bases outside the gene matches: 5. Germline V gives CDR1 MRHNA, CDR2 SNTAGT. The CDR3 is 14 residues long.

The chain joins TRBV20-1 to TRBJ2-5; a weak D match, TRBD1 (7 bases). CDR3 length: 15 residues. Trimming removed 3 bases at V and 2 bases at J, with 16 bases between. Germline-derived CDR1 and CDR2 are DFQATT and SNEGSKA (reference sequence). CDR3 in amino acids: CSASSGEGAQETQYF. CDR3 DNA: TGCAGTGCTAGTAGCGGTGAGGGGGCACAAGAGACCCAGTACTTC.

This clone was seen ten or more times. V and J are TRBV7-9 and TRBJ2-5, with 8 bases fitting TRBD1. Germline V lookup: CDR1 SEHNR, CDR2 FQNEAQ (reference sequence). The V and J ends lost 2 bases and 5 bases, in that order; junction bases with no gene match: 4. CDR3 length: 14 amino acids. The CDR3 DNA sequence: TGTGCCAGCAGCTTACAGGGGGCAGGGGAGACCCAGTACTTC. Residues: CASSLQGAGETQYF.

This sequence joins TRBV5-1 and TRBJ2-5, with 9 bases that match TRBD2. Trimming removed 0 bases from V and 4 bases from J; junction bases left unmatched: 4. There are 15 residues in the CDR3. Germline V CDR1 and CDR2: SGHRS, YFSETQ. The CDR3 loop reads CASSLGGTSLETQYF. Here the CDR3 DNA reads TGCGCCAGCAGCTTGGGCGGGACTAGCTTAGAGACCCAGTACTTC.